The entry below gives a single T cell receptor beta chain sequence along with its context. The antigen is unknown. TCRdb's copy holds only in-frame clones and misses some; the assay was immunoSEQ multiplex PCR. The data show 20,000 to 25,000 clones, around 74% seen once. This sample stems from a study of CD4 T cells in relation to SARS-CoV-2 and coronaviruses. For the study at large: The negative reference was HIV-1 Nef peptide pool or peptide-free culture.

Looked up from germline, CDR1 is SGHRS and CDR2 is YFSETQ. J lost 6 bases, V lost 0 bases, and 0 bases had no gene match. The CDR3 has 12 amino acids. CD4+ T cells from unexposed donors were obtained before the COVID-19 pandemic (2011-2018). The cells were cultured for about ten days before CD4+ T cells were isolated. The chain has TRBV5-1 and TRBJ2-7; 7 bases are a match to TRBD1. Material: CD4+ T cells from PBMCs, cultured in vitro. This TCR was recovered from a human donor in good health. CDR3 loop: CASSLDRGEQYF. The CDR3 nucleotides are TGCGCCAGCAGCTTGGACAGGGGCGAGCAGTACTTC.